This TCR beta chain derives from a study of shared clonotypes between healthy human individuals. Sequencing was performed with immunoSEQ multiplex PCR; in TCRdb, only in-frame clones are kept and a portion is missing. The table has about 990,000 clones, more than 75% seen once. Germline assignment: CDR1 GTSNPN and CDR2 SVGIG (reference sequence). Trimming took 0 bases from V and 5 from J, leaving 8 bases between them. This CDR3 comprises 13 residues. The study separated CD4+ cells into CD45RA+ naive and CD45RA-negative memory subsets. About this clone: Other DNA sequences in the sample encode the same CDR3.

Sequencing was carried out using memory CD4+ T cells from PBMCs. The subset was: CD45RA-negative fraction. The chain carries TRBV30 and TRBJ1-3, with D perhaps matching TRBD1 (5 bases). This sequence originates from a man younger than 35 in good health. Some clones in this sample may be carry-over from other donors' samples. The DNA of the CDR3 is TGTGCCTGGAGTGTGTCAGGGAGAAACACCATATATTTT. Amino acid sequence: CAWSVSGRNTIYF.